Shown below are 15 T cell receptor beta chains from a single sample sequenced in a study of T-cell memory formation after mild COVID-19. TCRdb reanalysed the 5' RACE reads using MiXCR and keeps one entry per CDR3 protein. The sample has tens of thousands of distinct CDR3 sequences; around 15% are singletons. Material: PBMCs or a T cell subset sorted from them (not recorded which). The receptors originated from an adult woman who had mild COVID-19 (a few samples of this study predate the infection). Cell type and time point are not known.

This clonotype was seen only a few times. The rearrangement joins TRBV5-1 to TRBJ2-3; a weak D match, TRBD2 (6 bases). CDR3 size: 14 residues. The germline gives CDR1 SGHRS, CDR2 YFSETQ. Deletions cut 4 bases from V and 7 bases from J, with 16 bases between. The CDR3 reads CASSPEPAGNTQYF. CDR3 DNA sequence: TGCGCCAGCAGCCCCGAGCCCGCGGGGAATACGCAGTATTTT.

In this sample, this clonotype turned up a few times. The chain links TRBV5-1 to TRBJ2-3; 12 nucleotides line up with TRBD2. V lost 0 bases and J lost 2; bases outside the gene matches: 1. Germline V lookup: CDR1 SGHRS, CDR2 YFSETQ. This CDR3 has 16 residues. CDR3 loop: CASSLGLAGATDTQYF. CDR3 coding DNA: TGCGCCAGCAGCTTGGGACTAGCGGGAGCCACAGATACGCAGTATTTT.

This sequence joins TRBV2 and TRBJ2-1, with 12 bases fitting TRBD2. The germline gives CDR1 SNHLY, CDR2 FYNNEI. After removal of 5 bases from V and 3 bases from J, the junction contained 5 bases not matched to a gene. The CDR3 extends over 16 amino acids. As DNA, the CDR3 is TGTGCCAGCAGTTCCCGACTAGCGGGAGACTACAATGAGCAGTTCTTC. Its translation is CASSSRLAGDYNEQFF.

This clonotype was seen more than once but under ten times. The CDR3 reads CASSPGHSSYNEQFF. The DNA of the CDR3 is TGTGCCAGCAGCCCGGGACACAGCTCCTACAATGAGCAGTTCTTC. This chain connects TRBV14 to TRBJ2-1; D might be TRBD1 (6 bases). The CDR3 spans 15 residues. Germline-derived CDR1 and CDR2 are SGHDN and FVKESK. Trimming pared 4 bases from V and 0 bases from J, leaving 10 bases between.

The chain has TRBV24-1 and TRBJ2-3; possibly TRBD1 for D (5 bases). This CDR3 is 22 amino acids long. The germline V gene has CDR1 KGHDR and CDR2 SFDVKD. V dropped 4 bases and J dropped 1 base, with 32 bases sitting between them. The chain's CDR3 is CATSDPSMKSGPSDPGTDTQYF. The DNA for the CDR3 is TGTGCCACCAGTGACCCGTCAATGAAATCAGGGCCCAGTGATCCTGGCACAGATACGCAGTATTTT.

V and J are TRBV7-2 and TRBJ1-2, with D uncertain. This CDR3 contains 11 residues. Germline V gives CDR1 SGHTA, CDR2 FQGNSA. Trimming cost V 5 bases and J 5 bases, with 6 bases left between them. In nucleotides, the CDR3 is TGTGCCAGCAGCCGAAAGTATGGCTACACCTTC. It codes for CASSRKYGYTF.

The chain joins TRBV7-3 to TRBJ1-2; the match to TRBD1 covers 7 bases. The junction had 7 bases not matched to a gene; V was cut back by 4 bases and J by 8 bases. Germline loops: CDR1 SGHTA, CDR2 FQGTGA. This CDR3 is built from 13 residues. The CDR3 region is CASSSITGDGYTF. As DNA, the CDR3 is TGTGCCAGCAGCTCCATAACAGGGGACGGCTACACCTTC. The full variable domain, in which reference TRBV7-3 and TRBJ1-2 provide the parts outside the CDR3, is GAGVSQTPSNKVTEKGKYVELRCDPISGHTALYWYRQSLGQGPEFLIYFQGTGAADDSGLPNDRFFAVRPEGSVSTLKIQRTERGDSAVYLCASSSITGDGYTFGSGTRLTVV.

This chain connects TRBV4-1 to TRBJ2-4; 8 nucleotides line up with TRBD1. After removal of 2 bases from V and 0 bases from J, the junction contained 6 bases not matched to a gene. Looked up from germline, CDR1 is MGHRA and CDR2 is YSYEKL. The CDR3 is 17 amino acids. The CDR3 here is CASSQNQGALAKNIQYF. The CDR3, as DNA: TGCGCCAGCAGCCAAAATCAGGGGGCATTAGCCAAAAACATTCAGTACTTC.

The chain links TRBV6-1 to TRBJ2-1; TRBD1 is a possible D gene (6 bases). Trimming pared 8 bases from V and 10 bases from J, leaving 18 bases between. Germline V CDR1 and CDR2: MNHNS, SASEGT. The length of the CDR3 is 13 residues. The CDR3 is CASYSGQGQEQFF. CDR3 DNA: TGTGCCAGCTACTCCGGCCAGGGGCAAGAGCAGTTCTTC.

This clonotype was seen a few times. DNA for the CDR3: TGCGCCAGCAGCCCAAGGGACAGCGATTACGAGCAGTACTTC. Amino acids: CASSPRDSDYEQYF. V usage is TRBV4-1 and J usage is TRBJ2-7, with 7 bases that match TRBD1. The CDR3 runs 14 residues. Germline-derived CDR1 and CDR2 are MGHRA and YSYEKL. V dropped 4 bases and J dropped 4; count of bases not matched to a gene: 7.

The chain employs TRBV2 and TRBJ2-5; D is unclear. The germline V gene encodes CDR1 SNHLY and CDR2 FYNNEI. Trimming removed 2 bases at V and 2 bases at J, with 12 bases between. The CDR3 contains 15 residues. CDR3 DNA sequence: TGTGCCAGCAGTGAACCCCCCCCAAGACAAGAGACCCAGTACTTC. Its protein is CASSEPPPRQETQYF.

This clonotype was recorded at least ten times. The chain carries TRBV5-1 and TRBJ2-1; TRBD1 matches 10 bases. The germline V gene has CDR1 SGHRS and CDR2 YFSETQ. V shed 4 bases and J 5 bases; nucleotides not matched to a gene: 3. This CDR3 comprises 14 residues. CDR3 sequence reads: CASSLGQGNNEQFF. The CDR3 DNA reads TGCGCCAGCAGCCTGGGACAGGGGAACAATGAGCAGTTCTTC.

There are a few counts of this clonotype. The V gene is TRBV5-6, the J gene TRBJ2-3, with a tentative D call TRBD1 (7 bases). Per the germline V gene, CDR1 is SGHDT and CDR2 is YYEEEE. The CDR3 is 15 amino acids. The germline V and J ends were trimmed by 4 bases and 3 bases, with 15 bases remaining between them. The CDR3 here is CASSVARGRTDTQYF. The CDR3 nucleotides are TGTGCCAGCAGCGTTGCCAGGGGGAGGACAGATACGCAGTATTTT.

CDR3 amino acids: CATGRVGLEEGDTQYF. The CDR3 coding sequence is TGTGCCACCGGTCGGGTGGGACTAGAGGAGGGGGATACGCAGTATTTT. This rearrangement joins TRBV24-1 to TRBJ2-3; 8 bases line up with TRBD2. J gave up 6 bases and V 9 bases, and 16 bases lay outside the gene matches. Germline lookup yields CDR1 KGHDR and CDR2 SFDVKD. This CDR3 comprises 16 residues.

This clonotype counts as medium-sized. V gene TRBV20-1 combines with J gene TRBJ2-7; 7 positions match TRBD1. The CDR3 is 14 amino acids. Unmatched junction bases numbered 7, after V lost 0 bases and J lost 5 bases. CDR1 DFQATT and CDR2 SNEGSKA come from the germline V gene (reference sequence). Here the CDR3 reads CSARDPGQLHEQYF. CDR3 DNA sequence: TGCAGTGCTAGAGATCCGGGACAGCTCCACGAGCAGTACTTC.